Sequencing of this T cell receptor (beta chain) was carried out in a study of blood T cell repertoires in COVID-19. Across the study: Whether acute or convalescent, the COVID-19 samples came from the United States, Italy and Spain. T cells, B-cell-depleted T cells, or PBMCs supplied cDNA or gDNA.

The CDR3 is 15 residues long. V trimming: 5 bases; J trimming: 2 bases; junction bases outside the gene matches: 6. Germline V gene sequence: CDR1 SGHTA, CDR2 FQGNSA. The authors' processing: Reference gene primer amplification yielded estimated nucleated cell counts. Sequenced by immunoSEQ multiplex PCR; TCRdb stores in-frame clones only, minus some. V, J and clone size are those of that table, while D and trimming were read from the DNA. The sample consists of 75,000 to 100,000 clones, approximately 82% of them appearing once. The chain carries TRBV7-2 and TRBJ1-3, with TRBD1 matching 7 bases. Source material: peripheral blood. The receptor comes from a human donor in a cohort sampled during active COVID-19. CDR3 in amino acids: CASSPRTGAGNTIYF. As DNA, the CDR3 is TGTGCCAGCAGCCCGAGGACAGGAGCTGGAAACACCATATATTTT.